The clone carrying this T cell receptor (beta chain) was counted a single time. The data derive from a study of blood T cell repertoires in COVID-19. Study summary: The analysed material was cDNA or gDNA that came from T cells, B-cell-depleted T cells, or PBMCs.

Sequenced by immunoSEQ multiplex PCR; TCRdb stores in-frame clones only, minus some. The sample lists hundreds of thousands of clones; 70% to 90% were seen once. This sequence originates from a woman in her twenties or thirties with COVID-19, enrolled during active disease. Sample: peripheral blood.

CDR3 region: CAIRGTGANTEAFF. As DNA, the CDR3 is TGTGCCATCAGGGGGACAGGGGCGAACACTGAAGCTTTCTTT. V usage is TRBV10-3 and J usage is TRBJ1-1; 10 bases line up with TRBD1. This CDR3 region has 14 residues. J gave up 1 base and V 6 bases, and 2 bases lay outside the gene matches. Germline V gene data show CDR1 as ENHRY and CDR2 as SYGVKD.